One TCR beta chain is described in this entry. With 60 Vbeta and 13 Jbeta primers, the PCR was carried out. Libraries were prepared by immunoSEQ multiplex PCR; TCRdb keeps only in-frame clonotypes and omits some of them. This table has around 220,000 clones, roughly 80% appearing once. The CDR3 has 15 residues. In germline, CDR1 is SGHDT, CDR2 YYEEEE. The V segment lost 6 bases and the J segment 2 bases; nucleotides outside the gene matches: 7. The sample originates from a study of cytomegalovirus exposure and HLA in healthy donors. The source of this sequence is a girl aged 2-10 years in good health and CMV-seronegative. The rearrangement joins TRBV5-6 to TRBJ2-1; 8 bases map to TRBD2. Material for sequencing was PBMCs. The CDR3 spells CASTPGRATYNEQFF. CDR3 bases: TGTGCCAGCACCCCCGGGAGGGCCACCTACAATGAGCAGTTCTTC.